A single sample gave rise to the 8 T cell receptor beta chains below, sequenced in a study of T cell responses to AZD1222 COVID-19 vaccine. Data came from immunoSEQ multiplex PCR; TCRdb stores just in-frame clones and leaves some out. This sample carries over 150,000 clones, about 93% of them seen once, and the ten largest clones take 1%. The sequencing here drew on peripheral blood, taken 28 days after the second dose of the MenACWY control vaccine. The receptors here all came from an adult who received the MenACWY meningococcal vaccine as a control.

This chain joins TRBV3-1 (or the pseudogene TRBV3-2) and TRBJ1-5; D gene uncertain. Trimming shortened V by 1 base and J by 2 bases, and 9 bases separated the two germline ends. Germline CDR1 is LGHDT and CDR2 is YNNKEL (reference sequence). CDR3 size: 15 residues. The CDR3 coding sequence is TGTGCCAGCAGCCAAGGGCTTATTGGCAATCAGCCCCAGCATTTT. It yields the protein CASSQGLIGNQPQHF.

This clone was detected once. In nucleotides, the CDR3 is TGTGCCATCAGTGAGGGGGGGTTCGGCTACACCTTC. Its protein product is CAISEGGFGYTF. The V and J genes are TRBV10-3 and TRBJ1-2; tentatively, D is TRBD1 (5 bases). CDR3 length equals 12 residues. The V end lost 2 bases, the J end lost 8 bases, and 9 bases lay between the germline ends. Germline CDR1 is ENHRY and CDR2 is SYGVKD.

The CDR3 sequence: CASSDRLARGTDTQYF. CDR3 in DNA: TGTGCCAGCAGCGACCGACTAGCTAGAGGCACAGATACGCAGTATTTT. The chain is built from TRBV9 and TRBJ2-3, with 7 positions matching TRBD2. Germline V gene sequence: CDR1 SGDLS, CDR2 YYNGEE. This CDR3 has 16 residues. V lost 3 bases, J lost 1 base, and 8 bases stayed unmatched.

The CDR3 is CASSLQTGGVNEQFF. The DNA of the CDR3 is TGTGCCAGCAGCTTACAGACAGGGGGGGTCAATGAGCAGTTCTTC. J is TRBJ2-1 and V is TRBV7-2, with TRBD1 identical over 9 bases. This CDR3 has 15 amino acids. Germline assignment: CDR1 SGHTA and CDR2 FQGNSA. The V gene end was trimmed by 2 bases and the J gene end by 6 bases; junction bases not matched to a gene: 5.

The chain has TRBV6-1 and TRBJ2-1; possibly TRBD1 for D (6 bases). The germline V gene encodes CDR1 MNHNS and CDR2 SASEGT. Trimming left V 4 bases short and J 0 bases short, with 16 bases between. The CDR3 is made up of 17 amino acids. The CDR3 loop reads CASSAEAGANSYNEQFF. The CDR3 DNA follows: TGTGCCAGCAGTGCTGAGGCAGGGGCTAACTCCTACAATGAGCAGTTCTTC.

This chain uses TRBV5-1 with TRBJ2-5; 9 nucleotides align to TRBD2. The CDR3 contains 16 residues. V gave up 0 bases and J gave up 2 bases; unmatched junction bases: 5. Germline V gives CDR1 SGHRS, CDR2 YFSETQ. CDR3 residues: CASSLGPSGNQETQYF. CDR3 coding DNA: TGCGCCAGCAGCTTGGGGCCTAGCGGGAATCAAGAGACCCAGTACTTC.

The chain joins TRBV6-5 to TRBJ1-3; D is unresolved. Per the germline V gene, CDR1 is MNHEY and CDR2 is SVGAGI. V lost 2 bases to trimming and J lost 0 bases, with 11 bases between them. CDR3 length: 16 amino acids. In DNA form, the CDR3 reads TGTGCCAGCAGTTACGGGCAGACCCACTCTGGAAACACCATATATTTT. Protein sequence: CASSYGQTHSGNTIYF.

V is TRBV12-5 and J is TRBJ2-5; D unresolved. Germline CDR1 is LGHNT and CDR2 is FRNRAP. V was clipped by 0 bases and J by 7 bases, with 15 bases between them. CDR3 length equals 15 residues. CDR3 nucleotide sequence: TGTGCTAGTGGTTTGGTATCTGGTGAGGTGGGGACCCAGTACTTC. Translated: CASGLVSGEVGTQYF.